This passage covers 22 T cell receptor beta chains from one sample sequenced in a study of T cells in Graves' hyperthyroidism and ophthalmopathy. Template material for amplifying TCR beta CDR3 regions consisted of RNA transcripts. The primer set for the first-round RT-PCR of the TCR CDR3 was HTBI. TCRdb analysed the multiplex PCR reads with MiXCR anew, one entry per CDR3 protein. The sample records about 570,000 distinct CDR3 sequences, 40% to 55% being singletons. Sequencing was done on a sample of peripheral blood or thyroid tissue (not recorded which). These receptors came from an adult woman with Graves' disease, either hyperthyroidism or ophthalmopathy (not recorded which).

This clonotype was counted at least ten times. At one boundary the junction diverges from the germline segment, which might be a read error. This chain uses TRBV4-1 with TRBJ1-2, with a tentative D call TRBD1 (5 bases). The CDR3 is made up of 15 amino acids. Germline CDR1 reads MGHRA; CDR2 reads YSYEKL. For the CDR3, the DNA is TGTGCCAGCAGCCAAGACTCTAGCTCGGGACTTGGCTACACCTTC. Its translation is CASSQDSSSGLGYTF.

The table lists this clonotype with many counts. The junction shows a germline mismatch at one end, possibly a read error. This sequence joins TRBV7-3 and TRBJ2-3; 7 bases agree with TRBD1. CDR3 size: 13 residues. From germline, CDR1 is SGHTA and CDR2 FQGTGA. This CDR3 reads CASSYQGTVTQYF. CDR3 DNA: TGTGCCAGCAGCTACCAAGGGACAGTTACGCAGTATTTT.

In its sample, this clonotype was seen a few times. The chain links TRBV25-1 to TRBJ2-2, with D unresolved. V was trimmed by 3 bases and J by 4 bases, leaving 12 bases between them. The CDR3 extends over 15 amino acids. Germline CDR1 and CDR2: MGHDK and SYGVNS. The CDR3 region has the DNA TGTGCCAGCAGTGATTCGGGTTGGGGCACCGGGGAGCTGTTTTTT. As protein: CASSDSGWGTGELFF.

This clonotype was found many times. The chain combines TRBV14 with TRBJ1-2, with D perhaps matching TRBD1 (5 bases). CDR3 length: 13 residues. The germline CDR1 and CDR2 sequences are SGHDN and FVKESK. V lost 7 bases and J 2 bases, leaving 11 bases between the germline ends. Here the CDR3 reads CASTSGTNYGYTF. In DNA form, the CDR3 reads TGTGCCAGCACCTCGGGGACCAACTATGGCTACACCTTC.

This clonotype was detected many times. This rearrangement joins TRBV25-1 to TRBJ1-2; 7 bases match TRBD1. Germline V gives CDR1 MGHDK, CDR2 SYGVNS. Germline trimming cut 3 bases from V and 6 bases from J; bases unmatched to any gene: 7. This CDR3 region has 14 residues. The CDR3 sequence is CASSEFDRENGYTF. CDR3 sequence (DNA): TGTGCCAGCAGTGAGTTTGACAGGGAGAATGGCTACACCTTC.

The chain is built from TRBV20-1 and TRBJ2-7, with a possible D match to TRBD1 (5 bases). The germline V gene encodes CDR1 DFQATT and CDR2 SNEGSKA (reference sequence). The CDR3 has 9 residues. CDR3 bases: TGCAGCGCAGGGCACGAGCAGTACTTC. Translation gives CSAGHEQYF.

This clonotype was seen repeatedly, ten times or more. The rearrangement joins TRBV29-1 to TRBJ1-4, with a tentative D call TRBD1 (6 bases). This CDR3 is 13 amino acids long. V was trimmed by 4 bases and J by 4 bases, leaving 10 bases between them. Germline CDR1 SQVTM, CDR2 ANQGSEA. This chain's CDR3 is CSVGEGVNEKLFF. For the CDR3, the DNA is TGCAGCGTTGGGGAGGGGGTTAATGAAAAACTGTTTTTT.

This clonotype was counted ten times or more. V is TRBV20-1 and J is TRBJ2-3; possibly TRBD2 for D (6 bases). This CDR3 has 13 residues. The germline CDR1 and CDR2 sequences are DFQATT and SNEGSKA (reference sequence). Trimming pared 4 bases from V and 4 bases from J, leaving 12 bases between. The CDR3 nucleotides are TGCAGTGCTAACGGGAGAGCCGCAGATACGCAGTATTTT. It yields the protein CSANGRAADTQYF.

The V gene is TRBV19, the J gene TRBJ2-6, with D perhaps matching TRBD1 (5 bases). V lost 6 bases to trimming and J lost 2 bases, with 20 bases between them. The CDR3 is 18 residues long. Germline CDR1 reads LNHDA; CDR2 reads SQIVND (reference sequence). The CDR3 spells CASSWGYYSDTGANVLTF. CDR3 nucleotide sequence: TGTGCCAGTAGCTGGGGATATTATTCGGACACTGGGGCCAACGTCCTGACTTTC.

In its sample, this clonotype was seen many times. The genes are TRBV5-1 and TRBJ2-7; maybe TRBD2 (5 bases). Trimming cost V 4 bases and J 1 base, with 12 bases left between them. This CDR3 spans 14 amino acids. In germline, CDR1 is SGHRS, CDR2 YFSETQ. The CDR3 DNA reads as TGCGCCAGCAGCAGCCCCCGGGATTCCTACGAGCAGTACTTC. Translated: CASSSPRDSYEQYF.

This clonotype was observed at least ten times. The chain links TRBV15 to TRBJ2-5; D possibly matches TRBD1 or TRBD2 (5 bases each). Germline-derived CDR1 and CDR2 are LNHNV and YYDKDF (reference sequence). V was pared by 2 bases and J by 1 base, with 11 bases between. The CDR3 extends over 15 amino acids. The CDR3: CATSRIGTRQETQYF. The CDR3, as DNA: TGTGCCACCAGCAGAATCGGGACCCGCCAAGAGACCCAGTACTTC.

This clonotype has at least ten counts. The chain is built from TRBV29-1 and TRBJ2-2, with 11 bases that match TRBD2. With 6 bases clipped from V and 5 bases from J, the junction kept 8 bases outside the gene matches. The CDR3 has 15 residues. Germline lookup yields CDR1 SQVTM and CDR2 ANQGSEA. CDR3 sequence (DNA): TGCAGCGTAATTAGCGGGAGGGGTAGGACCGGGGAGCTGTTTTTT. This translates into CSVISGRGRTGELFF.

V gene TRBV10-3 combines with J gene TRBJ1-1; the D gene is possibly TRBD1 (5 bases). The CDR3 sequence is 16 residues long. V shed 4 bases and J shed 0 bases, with 15 bases lying between them. Per germline, CDR1 ENHRY and CDR2 SYGVKD. The CDR3 DNA follows: TGTGCCATCAGTGTCGAAGGGAACAGGATGAACACTGAAGCTTTCTTT. This translates into CAISVEGNRMNTEAFF.

The rearrangement uses TRBV7-8 and TRBJ1-1, with a possible D match to TRBD1 (5 bases). This CDR3 comprises 14 residues. Germline-derived CDR1 and CDR2 are SGHVS and FQNEAQ. V was clipped by 5 bases and J by 1 base, with 11 bases between them. The CDR3 loop is CASSSWDGNTEAFF. CDR3 coding DNA: TGTGCCAGCAGCAGTTGGGACGGGAACACTGAAGCTTTCTTT.

This chain joins TRBV6-5 and TRBJ2-7; 8 bases are a match to TRBD1. Looked up from germline, CDR1 is MNHEY and CDR2 is SVGAGI. With V trimmed by 6 bases and J by 1 base, 8 bases remained unmatched. The CDR3 loop spans 15 amino acids. The CDR3 is CASRTTGGVSYEQYF. CDR3 nucleotides: TGTGCCAGCAGAACAACAGGGGGAGTATCCTACGAGCAGTACTTC.

The table lists this clonotype with a few counts. This sequence joins TRBV18 and TRBJ1-1; D unresolved. Germline V lookup: CDR1 KGHSH, CDR2 LQKENI. This CDR3 is 14 amino acids long. Trimming cost V 1 base and J 3 bases, with 9 bases left between them. The CDR3: CASSPQGLDTEAFF. For the CDR3, the DNA is TGTGCCAGCTCACCACAAGGATTGGACACTGAAGCTTTCTTT. The full variable domain, completed using reference TRBV18 and TRBJ1-1, is NAGVMQNPRHLVRRRGQEARLRCSPMKGHSHVYWYRQLPEEGLKFMVYLQKENIIDESGMPKERFSAEFPKEGPSILRIQQVVRGDSAAYFCASSPQGLDTEAFFGQGTRLTVV.

This rearrangement joins TRBV10-2 to TRBJ2-5; the match to TRBD2 covers 11 bases. Trimming removed 6 bases from V and 2 bases from J; junction bases left unmatched: 11. In germline, CDR1 is WSHSY, CDR2 SAAADI. The CDR3 sequence is 17 residues long. CDR3 in amino acids: CASRRGLAVPVQETQYF. DNA for the CDR3: TGCGCCAGCAGAAGGGGACTAGCGGTCCCCGTACAAGAGACCCAGTACTTC.

This clonotype was counted at least ten times. J is TRBJ2-7 and V is TRBV5-8; possible D gene TRBD2, 5 bases. This CDR3 has 15 residues. Trimming removed 4 bases from V and 6 bases from J, with 20 bases in between. Germline V gene data show CDR1 as SGHTS and CDR2 as YDEGEE. CDR3 DNA: TGTGCCAGCAGCCCATGGCGCAGGAGGCGCGCCGAGCAGTACTTC. This sequence encodes CASSPWRRRRAEQYF.

This chain links TRBV19 with TRBJ1-5; the D is unclear. The germline CDR1 and CDR2 sequences are LNHDA and SQIVND (reference sequence). The germline V and J ends were trimmed by 7 bases and 5 bases, with 12 bases remaining between them. CDR3 length equals 13 residues. In DNA, the CDR3 is TGTGCCAGTACAAAGGAGAGTCATCAGCCCCAGCATTTT. It is translated as CASTKESHQPQHF.

V usage is TRBV10-3 and J usage is TRBJ1-5; no clear D gene. The germline V gene encodes CDR1 ENHRY and CDR2 SYGVKD. CDR3 length: 15 residues. The germline V and J ends were trimmed by 7 bases and 1 base, with 14 bases remaining between them. The CDR3 DNA sequence: TGTGCCATCAATTTAGGGTTCGCAAGCAATCAGCCCCAGCATTTT. Encoded protein: CAINLGFASNQPQHF.

The V call is TRBV10-3, the J call TRBJ1-1; tentatively, D is TRBD1 (5 bases). This CDR3 comprises 11 residues. Germline V gene data show CDR1 as ENHRY and CDR2 as SYGVKD. The ends were cut back, 7 bases at V and 5 bases at J, with 8 bases in the middle. DNA for the CDR3: TGTGCCATCATTCAGGGAACTGAAGCTTTCTTT. Translated: CAIIQGTEAFF.

This clonotype was counted between two and nine times. The rearrangement joins TRBV6-1 to TRBJ2-7; TRBD1 aligns across 7 bases. CDR1 and CDR2 from the germline V gene are MNHNS and SASEGT. The trim removed 5 bases at V and 4 bases at J, leaving 5 bases unmatched. This CDR3 has 13 residues. CDR3 nucleotide sequence: TGTGCCAGCAGTTTTATCAGGGGGTACGAGCAGTACTTC. This translates into CASSFIRGYEQYF.